Following are 19 T cell receptor beta chains from one sample sequenced in a study of blood T cell repertoires in COVID-19. TCRdb keeps only in-frame clones here, not all; method: immunoSEQ multiplex PCR. The sample records fewer than 350,000 clones, around nine tenths being singletons. The sequencing input was PBMCs or T cells enriched from blood (not recorded which). These receptors came from a man in his 60s who had recovered from COVID-19.

The chain uses TRBV5-8 and TRBJ1-5; 7 bases are a match to TRBD1. The CDR3 is 17 amino acids. Looked up from germline, CDR1 is SGHTS and CDR2 is YDEGEE. Losses at the gene ends were 0 bases for V and 2 bases for J; bases not matched to a gene: 8. Written as DNA, the CDR3 is TGTGCCAGCAGCTTGGACAGGGGATTTAGGGGCAATCAGCCCCAGCATTTT. Its protein product is CASSLDRGFRGNQPQHF.

The chain has TRBV11-3 and TRBJ1-3; TRBD1 aligns across 9 bases. Germline V lookup: CDR1 SGHNT, CDR2 YENEEA. The CDR3 loop spans 18 amino acids. J gave up 4 bases and V 2 bases, and 12 bases lay outside the gene matches. CDR3 amino acids: CASSLSVTWTGAGNTIYF. DNA of the CDR3: TGTGCCAGCAGCTTAAGTGTCACATGGACAGGGGCCGGAAACACCATATATTTT.

The chain recombines TRBV27 with TRBJ1-1; the D is unclear. Germline V lookup: CDR1 MNHEY, CDR2 SMNVEV (reference sequence). V lost 2 bases and J lost 2, with 12 bases in between. The CDR3 consists of 15 residues. This CDR3 is CASSLRFGSNTEAFF. The CDR3, as DNA: TGTGCCAGCAGTTTAAGGTTTGGGAGTAACACTGAAGCTTTCTTT.

V and J are TRBV7-2 and TRBJ2-1; D not certain. V dropped 5 bases and J dropped 4 bases, with 12 bases sitting between them. CDR1 and CDR2 (germline): SGHTA, FQGNSA. CDR3 length: 14 residues. CDR3 in amino acids: CASSPPWAYNEQFF. DNA of the CDR3: TGTGCCAGCAGCCCCCCTTGGGCGTACAATGAGCAGTTCTTC.

The chain has TRBV7-9 and TRBJ1-1; 7 nucleotides agree with TRBD1. The germline gives CDR1 SEHNR, CDR2 FQNEAQ (reference sequence). The CDR3 totals 15 residues. Trimming cost V 1 base and J 1 base; bases outside gene matches: 3. The CDR3 DNA follows: TGTGCCAGCAGCTTAGGAAACAGGGGGAACACTGAAGCTTTCTTT. Protein sequence: CASSLGNRGNTEAFF.

As regards this clone: The same CDR3 also results from other DNA sequences found in this sample. The chain uses TRBV7-9 and TRBJ2-7, with TRBD1 matching over 7 bases. Trimming removed 1 base from V and 3 bases from J; junction bases left unmatched: 3. The CDR3 sequence is 14 residues long. CDR1 is SEHNR, CDR2 FQNEAQ, per germline (reference sequence). The CDR3 nucleotides read TGTGCCAGCAGCTTAGTAGCAGGGGGCTACGAGCAGTACTTC. It yields the protein CASSLVAGGYEQYF.

The chain is built from TRBV4-3 and TRBJ2-1, with D maybe TRBD2 (6 bases). V gave up 3 bases and J gave up 7 bases, with 16 bases separating them. This CDR3 region has 15 residues. CDR1 is LGHNA, CDR2 YSLEER, per germline. The CDR3 bases are TGCGCCAGCAGCCAGGAGCGGGCTCCCCCAAATGAGCAGTTCTTC. It is translated as CASSQERAPPNEQFF.

CDR3 sequence reads: CASSLGLAAGEETQYF. The CDR3 coding sequence is TGTGCCAGCAGTTTGGGACTAGCTGCGGGTGAAGAGACCCAGTACTTC. The V and J genes are TRBV28 and TRBJ2-5, with 9 bases lining up with TRBD2. CDR3 length: 16 amino acids. Germline V gives CDR1 MDHEN, CDR2 SYDVKM. Losses at the gene ends were 3 bases for V and 3 bases for J; bases not matched to a gene: 8.

The chain has TRBV19 and TRBJ1-5; 10 bases map to TRBD1. This CDR3 is built from 16 residues. From germline, CDR1 is LNHDA and CDR2 SQIVND (reference sequence). V lost 6 bases, J lost 7 bases, and 12 bases stayed unmatched. The CDR3 here is CASRKTRQGAYQPQHF. The DNA of the CDR3 is TGTGCCAGTAGAAAAACCCGACAGGGGGCCTACCAGCCCCAGCATTTT.

This clone came up once. This chain joins TRBV28 and TRBJ1-5; 7 positions agree with TRBD1. J was trimmed by 4 bases and V by 5 bases; bases with no gene match: 8. The CDR3 is 15 amino acids. Germline CDR1 is MDHEN and CDR2 is SYDVKM. CDR3 coding DNA: TGTGCCAGCAGTGCTCGTCGACAGGGAAATCAGCCCCAGCATTTT. It is translated as CASSARRQGNQPQHF. Together with reference TRBV28 and TRBJ1-5, the CDR3 gives the full variable domain: DVKVTQSSRYLVKRTGEKVFLECVQDMDHENMFWYRQDPGLGLRLIYFSYDVKMKEKGDIPEGYSVSREKKERFSLILESASTNQTSMYLCASSARRQGNQPQHFGDGTRLSIL.

This clone showed up many times. The genes are TRBV27 and TRBJ2-7; D gene unclear. This CDR3 spans 14 amino acids. Germline V lookup: CDR1 MNHEY, CDR2 SMNVEV (reference sequence). V shed 6 bases and J shed 0 bases, with 12 bases lying between them. The CDR3: CASRRKAVSYEQYF. CDR3 nucleotide sequence: TGTGCCAGCAGGCGGAAGGCAGTCTCCTACGAGCAGTACTTC.

The genes are TRBV30 and TRBJ1-1; TRBD1 might be the D (6 bases). Trimming took 0 bases from V and 3 from J, leaving 14 bases between them. The CDR3 runs 15 residues. Germline lookup yields CDR1 GTSNPN and CDR2 SVGIG (reference sequence). The CDR3 protein is CAWSVLGQTDTEAFF. Here the CDR3 DNA reads TGTGCCTGGAGTGTTTTAGGACAGACTGACACTGAAGCTTTCTTT.

This chain links TRBV5-1 with TRBJ1-5, with D possibly TRBD1 on 6 matching bases. V was pared by 1 base and J by 4 bases, with 12 bases between. Germline V gene sequence: CDR1 SGHRS, CDR2 YFSETQ. The CDR3 runs to 15 residues. The CDR3 DNA is TGCGCCAGCAGCTTGAGTGGGGGCCCTAATCAGCCCCAGCATTTT. It translates to CASSLSGGPNQPQHF.

The gene calls are TRBV19 and TRBJ2-3, with 7 positions matching TRBD2. This CDR3 has 16 residues. Germline CDR1 is LNHDA and CDR2 is SQIVND (reference sequence). The V segment lost 2 bases and the J segment 4 bases; nucleotides outside the gene matches: 9. CDR3 in amino acids: CASSIWAGASADTQYF. The CDR3 nucleotides are TGTGCCAGTAGTATATGGGCGGGAGCTTCAGCAGATACGCAGTATTTT.

This clone showed up just once. The J gene is TRBJ2-1, the V gene TRBV7-8; 10 nucleotides agree with TRBD2. V was clipped by 6 bases and J by 5 bases; unmatched bases: 4. Per the germline V gene, CDR1 is SGHVS and CDR2 is FQNEAQ. CDR3 length: 14 residues. In DNA form, the CDR3 reads TGTGCCAGCAGACGGACTAGCGGACACAATGAGCAGTTCTTC. It is translated as CASRRTSGHNEQFF.

This rearrangement joins TRBV5-6 to TRBJ2-7, with 7 positions matching TRBD1. This CDR3 has 14 residues. Germline trimming cut 3 bases from V and 4 bases from J; bases unmatched to any gene: 7. Germline CDR1 is SGHDT and CDR2 is YYEEEE. The CDR3 protein is CASSSGTEAYEQYF. In DNA, the CDR3 is TGTGCCAGCAGCTCCGGGACAGAAGCGTACGAGCAGTACTTC.

The chain joins TRBV28 to TRBJ2-1, with 8 bases matching TRBD2. The CDR3 loop spans 19 amino acids. The trim removed 5 bases at V and 6 bases at J, leaving 21 bases unmatched. Germline CDR1 reads MDHEN; CDR2 reads SYDVKM. As DNA, the CDR3 is TGTGCCAGCAGTCGTACACGACACCCATCCGGGACTAGGGTCAATGAGCAGTTCTTC. This codes for CASSRTRHPSGTRVNEQFF.

The J gene is TRBJ2-2, the V gene TRBV4-3; 9 nucleotides line up with TRBD1. The CDR3 totals 14 residues. V was clipped by 5 bases and J by 9 bases; unmatched bases: 7. CDR1 is LGHNA, CDR2 YSLEER, per germline. The CDR3 region has the DNA TGCGCCAGCAGCGGCCGGGACAGGGCTAGGGAGCTGTTTTTT. Translation gives CASSGRDRARELFF.

The count of this clone is one. The chain is built from TRBV9 and TRBJ2-2, with 13 bases aligning to TRBD2. Germline trimming cut 4 bases from V and 4 bases from J; bases unmatched to any gene: 7. This CDR3 is built from 17 residues. Germline V gives CDR1 SGDLS, CDR2 YYNGEE. CDR3 nucleotide sequence: TGTGCCAGCAGCCCCCGGACTAGCGGGAGTATCACCGGGGAGCTGTTTTTT. Translation: CASSPRTSGSITGELFF.